Sequencing of this T cell receptor (beta chain) was carried out in a study of cytomegalovirus exposure and HLA in healthy donors. V shed 8 bases and J shed 2 bases, with 17 bases lying between them. The CDR3 totals 14 residues. CDR1 SGHTS and CDR2 YDEGEE come from the germline V gene. TCRdb keeps only in-frame clones here, not all; method: immunoSEQ multiplex PCR. Of roughly 140,000 clones listed, approximately 88% were seen once; the top ten hold approximately 3.2%. This receptor was taken from a woman under 30 in good health and CMV-seropositive. Sequencing was performed on PBMCs. This sequence joins TRBV5-8 and TRBJ2-7, with D tentatively TRBD2 (6 bases). The CDR3 DNA is TGTGCCAGTGGGCCGGCGGGAACCCCCTACGAGCAGTACTTC. Its translation: CASGPAGTPYEQYF.